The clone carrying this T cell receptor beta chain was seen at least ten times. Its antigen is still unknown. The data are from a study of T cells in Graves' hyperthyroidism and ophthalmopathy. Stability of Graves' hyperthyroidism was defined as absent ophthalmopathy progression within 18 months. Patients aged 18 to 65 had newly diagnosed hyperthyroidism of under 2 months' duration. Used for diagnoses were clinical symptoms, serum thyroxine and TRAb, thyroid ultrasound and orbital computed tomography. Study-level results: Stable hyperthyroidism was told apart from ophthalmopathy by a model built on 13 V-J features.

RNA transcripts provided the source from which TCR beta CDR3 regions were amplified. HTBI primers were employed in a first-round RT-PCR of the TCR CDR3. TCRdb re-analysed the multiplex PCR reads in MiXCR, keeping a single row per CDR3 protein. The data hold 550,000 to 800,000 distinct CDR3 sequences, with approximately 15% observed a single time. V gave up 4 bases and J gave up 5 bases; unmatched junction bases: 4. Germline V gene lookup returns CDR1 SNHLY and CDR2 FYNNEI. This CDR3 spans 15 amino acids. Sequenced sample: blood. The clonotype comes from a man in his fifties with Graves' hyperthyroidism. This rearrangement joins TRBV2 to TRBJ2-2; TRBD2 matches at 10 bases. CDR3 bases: TGTGCCAGCAGTGCTAGCGGGAGAGGGACCGGGGAGCTGTTTTTT. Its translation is CASSASGRGTGELFF.